These 27 T cell receptor beta chains were all obtained from the same sample, sequenced in a study of blood T cell repertoires in COVID-19 (TCRdb year 2020). Library generation was performed with the immunoSEQ multiplex PCR assay. Sourced from immuneACCESS, this table was stored by TCRdb with only in-frame sequences that have V and J called. A share of the clones is absent; for the studies checked, an unresolved V gene accounts for under half, and the remainder has no known explanation. This sample lists nearly 350,000 clones; over 80% were detected once. The ten largest account for around 6% of the sample. Sequencing was carried out using peripheral blood. All receptors derive from a woman between 50 and 59 years old with COVID-19, enrolled during active disease.

The chain is built from TRBV19 and TRBJ2-6, with D maybe TRBD2 (7 bases). V lost 8 bases and J lost 4, with 27 bases in between. The CDR3 is 19 amino acids. Germline-derived CDR1 and CDR2 are LNHDA and SQIVND (reference sequence). Here the CDR3 DNA reads TGTGCCAGTGGCCCCCTGTTGATGGGGGGGCGCATCGGGGCCAACGTCCTGACTTTC. Its protein product is CASGPLLMGGRIGANVLTF. Looking up the rest from reference TRBV19 and TRBJ2-6 gives the full variable domain: DGGITQSPKYLFRKEGQNVTLSCEQNLNHDAMYWYRQDPGQGLRLIYYSQIVNDFQKGDIAEGYSVSREKKESFPLTVTSAQKNPTAFYLCASGPLLMGGRIGANVLTFGAGSRLTVL.

The V and J genes are TRBV6-6 and TRBJ1-1; 7 positions match TRBD1. The CDR3 has 14 residues. V shed 7 bases and J 2 bases; nucleotides not matched to a gene: 7. In germline, CDR1 is MNHNY, CDR2 SVGAGI (reference sequence). The CDR3 nucleotides read TGTGCCAGCACCCCCGACAGGGAAAACACTGAAGCTTTCTTT. It specifies CASTPDRENTEAFF.

This clone came up a few times. The chain uses TRBV12-3 or TRBV12-4 and TRBJ2-2; D is undetermined. Trimming cost V 6 bases and J 6 bases, with 11 bases left between them. There are 13 residues in the CDR3. This CDR3 is CASSTLLSGELFF. In DNA form, the CDR3 reads TGTGCCAGCAGCACTCTTTTGTCCGGGGAGCTGTTTTTT.

The V gene is TRBV29-1, the J gene TRBJ1-1; D unclear. Germline V gene data show CDR1 as SQVTM and CDR2 as ANQGSEA. V was trimmed by 4 bases and J by 3 bases, leaving 6 bases between them. The CDR3 runs 11 residues. This chain's CDR3 is CSVGRDTEAFF. CDR3 nucleotide sequence: TGCAGCGTTGGAAGAGACACTGAAGCTTTCTTT.

The chain uses TRBV6-5 and TRBJ2-5; TRBD1 matches at 7 bases. J lost 3 bases, V lost 0 bases, and 4 bases had no gene match. Germline loops: CDR1 MNHEY, CDR2 SVGAGI. There are 15 residues in the CDR3. CDR3 DNA sequence: TGTGCCAGCAGTTACTCGTTGACAGGGAAAGAGACCCAGTACTTC. Protein: CASSYSLTGKETQYF.

V usage is TRBV7-9 and J usage is TRBJ2-1; maybe TRBD2 (6 bases). Germline lookup yields CDR1 SEHNR and CDR2 FQNEAQ (reference sequence). The CDR3 has 15 amino acids. Trimming cost V 7 bases and J 4 bases, with 17 bases left between them. CDR3 in amino acids: CASTNVGGHYNEQFF. CDR3 DNA: TGTGCCAGCACCAATGTGGGAGGCCATTACAATGAGCAGTTCTTC.

This clone was observed a single time. The chain carries TRBV7-2 and TRBJ2-2; 7 bases line up with TRBD2. The CDR3 has 16 amino acids. The V and J ends lost 3 bases and 5 bases, in that order; junction bases with no gene match: 9. Germline CDR1 SGHTA, CDR2 FQGNSA. The chain's CDR3 is CASSLAAGAGTGELFF. CDR3 nucleotides: TGTGCCAGCAGCTTGGCCGCGGGAGCGGGTACCGGGGAGCTGTTTTTT. Together with reference TRBV7-2 and TRBJ2-2, the CDR3 gives the full variable domain: GAGVSQSPSNKVTEKGKDVELRCDPISGHTALYWYRQSLGQGLEFLIYFQGNSAPDKSGLPSDRFSAERTGGSVSTLTIQRTQQEDSAVYLCASSLAAGAGTGELFFGEGSRLTVL.

V and J are TRBV3-1 (or the pseudogene TRBV3-2) and TRBJ1-2; 7 positions match TRBD1. Germline V gene lookup returns CDR1 LGHDT and CDR2 YNNKEL (reference sequence). The ends lost 4 bases at V and 1 base at J; junction bases unmatched: 0. CDR3 length: 13 residues. CDR3: CASSRQGNYGYTF. CDR3 nucleotide sequence: TGTGCCAGCAGCCGACAGGGTAACTATGGCTACACCTTC.

For this clone: The same CDR3 can be traced to other DNA sequences in this sample. V and J are TRBV3-1 (or the pseudogene TRBV3-2) and TRBJ1-4; no firm D call. Germline values: CDR1 LGHDT, CDR2 YNNKEL (reference sequence). The CDR3 sequence is 14 residues long. The germline V and J ends were trimmed by 1 base and 6 bases, with 9 bases remaining between them. For the CDR3, the DNA is TGTGCCAGCAGCCAAGGAGGTTGGGATGAAAAACTGTTTTTT. Translation: CASSQGGWDEKLFF.

The chain is built from TRBV19 and TRBJ1-1; no clear D. V lost 3 bases to trimming and J lost 0 bases, with 5 bases between them. This CDR3 is built from 13 residues. Germline values: CDR1 LNHDA, CDR2 SQIVND (reference sequence). CDR3 DNA sequence: TGTGCCAGTAGTATGAGAATGAACACTGAAGCTTTCTTT. It translates to CASSMRMNTEAFF.

Only a few counts were recorded for this clone. V and J are TRBV7-2 and TRBJ2-7, with D perhaps TRBD1 (6 bases). V was trimmed by 1 base and J by 2 bases, leaving 9 bases between them. The germline gives CDR1 SGHTA, CDR2 FQGNSA. The CDR3 extends over 14 amino acids. This chain's CDR3 is CASSLGDTTYEQYF. Written as DNA, the CDR3 is TGTGCCAGCAGCTTAGGGGACACTACCTACGAGCAGTACTTC. Full variable domain (rest looked up from reference TRBV7-2 and TRBJ2-7): GAGVSQSPSNKVTEKGKDVELRCDPISGHTALYWYRQSLGQGLEFLIYFQGNSAPDKSGLPSDRFSAERTGGSVSTLTIQRTQQEDSAVYLCASSLGDTTYEQYFGPGTRLTVT.

The chain couples TRBV6-2 or TRBV6-3 to TRBJ2-7; 11 nucleotides align to TRBD1. Germline V gene data show CDR1 as MNHEY and CDR2 as SVGEGT. Unmatched junction bases numbered 8, after V lost 2 bases and J lost 5 bases. This CDR3 region has 16 residues. Here the CDR3 reads CASSYLPGTGGDEQYF. The CDR3 DNA is TGTGCCAGCAGTTACCTCCCCGGGACAGGGGGTGACGAGCAGTACTTC.

J is TRBJ2-3 and V is TRBV27; possible D gene TRBD2, 5 bases. In germline, CDR1 is MNHEY, CDR2 SMNVEV (reference sequence). The germline V and J ends were trimmed by 3 bases and 0 bases, with 16 bases remaining between them. This CDR3 has 17 residues. The CDR3 DNA reads TGTGCCAGCAGTTTCACGATTGGACTCTTTAGCACAGATACGCAGTATTTT. Translation gives CASSFTIGLFSTDTQYF.

CDR3 sequence (DNA): TGTGCCAGCAGTTACGGACAGGCGAATAACTACGAGCAGTACTTC. Translation: CASSYGQANNYEQYF. The V and J genes are TRBV6-5 and TRBJ2-7, with 7 bases aligning to TRBD1. The germline V gene encodes CDR1 MNHEY and CDR2 SVGAGI. V lost 2 bases and J lost 3; bases outside the gene matches: 7. The CDR3 length is 15 residues.

The CDR3 DNA is TGCGCCAGCAATCGCCCCGGGACAGGGGAAGAGACCCAGTACTTC. Its translation is CASNRPGTGEETQYF. V gene TRBV5-1 combines with J gene TRBJ2-5; 10 bases are a match to TRBD1. The CDR3 is made up of 15 amino acids. With V trimmed by 6 bases and J by 3 bases, 8 bases remained unmatched. Germline V gene lookup returns CDR1 SGHRS and CDR2 YFSETQ.

The rearrangement links TRBV3-1 (or the pseudogene TRBV3-2) to TRBJ2-1; D is unclear. This CDR3 comprises 15 residues. Trimming removed 3 bases at V and 6 bases at J, with 15 bases between. CDR1 LGHDT and CDR2 YNNKEL come from the germline V gene (reference sequence). This chain's CDR3 is CASSHRRSTFNEQFF. The DNA for the CDR3 is TGTGCCAGCAGCCACCGGCGCTCGACATTCAATGAGCAGTTCTTC.

The rearrangement uses TRBV6-1 and TRBJ2-2, with 9 bases matching TRBD2. Germline loops: CDR1 MNHNS, CDR2 SASEGT. CDR3 length: 18 amino acids. Losses at the gene ends were 4 bases for V and 5 bases for J; bases not matched to a gene: 14. The CDR3 protein is CASSGSLWVAGETGELFF. The CDR3 nucleotides are TGTGCCAGCAGTGGCTCCCTTTGGGTAGCGGGAGAGACCGGGGAGCTGTTTTTT.

This clone showed up just once. This chain links TRBV2 with TRBJ1-2; 10 bases align to TRBD1. This CDR3 has 15 residues. The J segment lost 2 bases and the V segment lost 6 bases, leaving 6 bases of the junction unmatched. Germline V CDR1 and CDR2: SNHLY, FYNNEI. CDR3 loop: CASRKDRGGNYGYTF. CDR3 DNA: TGTGCCAGCAGGAAGGACAGGGGGGGGAACTATGGCTACACCTTC.

The V and J genes are TRBV6-5 and TRBJ1-2; TRBD1 might be the D (5 bases). This CDR3 has 14 residues. CDR1 and CDR2 from the germline V gene are MNHEY and SVGAGI. The germline V and J ends were trimmed by 2 bases and 6 bases, with 13 bases remaining between them. CDR3 protein: CASSYLRRGDGYTF. CDR3 in DNA: TGTGCCAGCAGTTACCTTAGGCGGGGGGATGGCTACACCTTC.

The gene calls are TRBV7-3 and TRBJ2-5; 14 positions match TRBD2. Losses at the gene ends were 5 bases for V and 5 bases for J; bases not matched to a gene: 7. The V gene's germline CDR1 is SGHTA and CDR2 FQGTGA. The CDR3 totals 16 residues. CDR3 nucleotide sequence: TGTGCCAGCAGCGCCGGGACTAGCGGGAGATATGAGACCCAGTACTTC. As protein: CASSAGTSGRYETQYF.

V is TRBV18 and J is TRBJ2-3; possible D gene TRBD1, 6 bases. Trimming stripped 2 bases from V and 5 bases from J, with 23 bases between. The germline V gene has CDR1 KGHSH and CDR2 LQKENI. CDR3 length: 18 amino acids. This CDR3 reads CASSPVKGCWGRVDTQYF. CDR3 DNA sequence: TGTGCCAGCTCACCAGTTAAGGGGTGTTGGGGGCGGGTAGATACGCAGTATTTT.

The chain has TRBV2 and TRBJ2-5; D uncertain. Looked up from germline, CDR1 is SNHLY and CDR2 is FYNNEI. The CDR3 is made up of 13 amino acids. Deletions cut 5 bases from V and 0 bases from J, with 7 bases between. The CDR3 region has the DNA TGTGCCAGCAGTAAAGACAACCAAGAGACCCAGTACTTC. Translation gives CASSKDNQETQYF.

The chain links TRBV9 to TRBJ2-2, with a possible D match to TRBD1 (6 bases). This CDR3 comprises 16 residues. V was trimmed by 3 bases and J by 3 bases, leaving 15 bases between them. Germline values: CDR1 SGDLS, CDR2 YYNGEE. CDR3 DNA: TGTGCCAGCAGCGCGAACCAGGGGATGGACACCGGGGAGCTGTTTTTT. This gives the protein CASSANQGMDTGELFF.

This chain connects TRBV11-2 to TRBJ2-7; 7 positions agree with TRBD2. Germline V gene data show CDR1 as SGHAT and CDR2 as FQNNGV. The CDR3 spans 14 residues. Losses at the gene ends were 5 bases for V and 4 bases for J; bases not matched to a gene: 8. The CDR3 DNA reads as TGTGCCAGCAGCCGGACTAGAGAGCGGTACGAGCAGTACTTC. As protein: CASSRTRERYEQYF.

The V gene is TRBV18, the J gene TRBJ2-1, with 7 bases matching TRBD2. CDR3 length equals 16 residues. Germline loops: CDR1 KGHSH, CDR2 LQKENI. J gave up 10 bases and V 3 bases, and 15 bases lay outside the gene matches. CDR3 residues: CASSPSLGGSRGEQFF. The CDR3 DNA follows: TGTGCCAGCTCACCCTCCCTGGGCGGGAGTCGGGGAGAGCAGTTCTTC.

The chain is built from TRBV5-1 and TRBJ2-1; 14 nucleotides agree with TRBD2. The CDR3 is 16 amino acids. V trimming: 4 bases; J trimming: 7 bases; junction bases outside the gene matches: 7. Germline CDR1 reads SGHRS; CDR2 reads YFSETQ. CDR3 coding DNA: TGCGCCAGCAGCAGTGGGACTAGCGGGAGCTTGAATGAGCAGTTCTTC. Translation gives CASSSGTSGSLNEQFF.

The rearrangement joins TRBV15 to TRBJ2-5; 8 bases fit TRBD2. The CDR3 loop spans 18 amino acids. The germline V gene has CDR1 LNHNV and CDR2 YYDKDF (reference sequence). V was pared by 1 base and J by 5 bases, with 15 bases of the junction left unmatched. CDR3 DNA: TGTGCCACCAGCAGAGTGGCCCGGGAGGGTCTAATGGGGGAGACCCAGTACTTC. Translating it yields CATSRVAREGLMGETQYF.